Given below is one T cell receptor beta chain in context. Ten or more counts support this clonotype. Its antigen remains unidentified. No much larger clone exists at a distance of one base, and base qualities are not known. The data derive from a study of identical twins (dated by TCRdb to 2016 to 2017). Background on the whole study: To test whether fetal clonotypes persist, the study used deep sequencing on TCR alpha and beta repertoires from monozygotic twins, unrelated adults of various ages, and cord blood. To rule out contamination, replicate twin experiments were performed at different times with different library preparation protocols. General findings and caveats noted by the study authors: Zero-insertion analyses could be partly confounded by invariant T cells such as MAIT and iNKT, although diverse VJ usage argued against such confounding for most clonotypes. In monozygotic twins, recombination models systematically underestimated out-of-frame TCR alpha sharing, but the models matched the sharing seen between unrelated individuals. A weaker excess of twin sharing was found in beta out-of-frame sequences because the signal-to-noise ratio was lowered by fewer shared sequences. Because the same donors could not be followed over many years, the conclusions relied on cross-sectional statistical analysis. Abundant cord blood beta clonotypes carried fewer insertions; young adult naive repertoires showed a weaker similar trend, while memory repertoires showed none. Compared with coincidental sharing between unrelated individuals, an excess of low generation-probability sequences was observed among out-of-frame TCR alpha sequences shared between twins.

Only healthy Caucasian donors were included. The twin cohort consisted of three pairs of female monozygotic twins, all aged 18 to 29 years. Positive isolation kits from Invitrogen were used to isolate CD4+ and CD8+ T cell populations. Libraries were constructed by 5' RACE. Sequencer: Illumina HiSeq 2000. A universal primer binding site was added through template switching, and the final cDNA carried a unique molecular identifier so that TCR cDNA molecules could be counted accurately. Specific primers in the conserved constant-segment region were used to synthesize first-strand cDNA for TCR alpha and beta chains. Each cDNA library was double barcoded, with a SMART-Mk sample barcode plus Illumina barcodes, to control for contamination. TruSeq adapter sequences, together with Illumina sample barcodes, were added in two successive PCR steps. Sequencing of the TCR alpha and beta cDNA libraries was done on the Illumina HiSeq platform using custom primers. Regarding the original processing steps: Unique molecular identifiers were extracted from raw reads with MiGEC, and CDR3 positions were determined with MiXCR. Recombination models were inferred per individual with the repgenHMM and IGoR tools using an EM algorithm. Shared clonotype analysis was performed with the tcR package in R, normalizing sharing by the product of cloneset sizes. Out-of-frame nonproductive sequences were analyzed to study raw recombination free of thymic and clonal selection effects. The public reads were reprocessed in TCRdb via fastp at Q25 and MiXCR, keeping in-frame beta chains. Rows matching on CDR3 protein sequence are summarized as one entry with the most common DNA and genes. The V and J calls shown here were made by TCRdb, not taken from the authors' results. The sample yields some 230,000 distinct CDR3 sequences; 5.5% to 7.5% were counted once. The top ten hold roughly 15% of the sample.

These records were also assigned to another study, of T cells expressing NK-cell markers. The second paper states: Three sorted T-cell subsets (CD3+CD56+NKG2C+, CD3+CD56+NKG2C- and CD3+CD56-NKG2C+) from under ten donors had their TCR beta-chain repertoires profiled. Among the eight sequenced donors, only one was HCMV-seronegative, while the other seven were HCMV-seropositive. To restrict sorting to alphabetaTCR-expressing T cells, an anti-gammadeltaTCR antibody was added in several experiments. In a handful of donors, the dominant CD3+CD56+NKG2C+ clonotypes were among the top 10 CD8+ clonotypes and accounted for roughly 1.0-8% of CD8+ T cells. Those dominant clonotypes were again the most abundant among CD3+CD56-NKG2C+ cells in a handful of donors, at about 28.3-65%. Whether the expanded NKG2C-expressing T cell clones were specific for HCMV antigens remained unclear. The eight sequenced donors were randomly selected healthy volunteers, three men and five women. HCMV-specific IgG was detected in serum with a commercial ELISA kit to determine HCMV serostatus. MIGEC was used to demultiplex reads and group the reads by UMI, and MiTCR was used to assemble and quantify clonotypes. To remove erroneous sequences, TCR cDNA sequences were retained only when supported by two or more reads. Downstream repertoire analysis used the tcR package, and clonotypes were matched across fractions by CDR3 nucleotide sequence plus V segment. VDJmatch was used to annotate antigen specificity against VDJdb, with one amino acid substitution in CDR3 allowed.

Sequenced: CD8+ T cells sorted from blood. The clonotype originates from a woman aged 18-30 years in good health.

The DNA sequence follows: TGTGCCAGCAGCTACGGTACAGGGATGGACGAGCAGTACTTC. Translated, this is CASSYGTGMDEQYF. The chain joins TRBV7-9 to TRBJ2-7; possibly the D gene is TRBD1, per 6 matching bases. According to the germline V gene (reference sequence), CDR1 reads SEHNR and CDR2 reads FQNEAQ. From the cysteine through the phenylalanine, the CDR3 covers 14 amino acids. This entry keeps only the CDR3 DNA: 42 bases, framed from base 1. Trimming at the junction amounts to 4 bases on V and 5 bases on J, and the germline ends lie 15 bases apart.